The 27 T cell receptor beta chains reported below all come from one sample, sequenced in a study of vaccination and CD4 T cells after COVID-19. Treatment here: roughly 11-day PBMC culture with coronavirus spike peptide pools or control peptides (ViraFEST assay). No antigen is known for these receptors. An Oncomine TCR Beta short-read assay was used to sequence the DNA from cultured CD4+ T cells. One entry per CDR3 protein, called by TCRdb with MiXCR from the PCR reads. The sample holds around 25,000 distinct CDR3 sequences; roughly 40% are singletons and the top ten take around 7.8%. Sequenced: CD4+ T cells from blood, cultured in vitro. All receptors come from a human donor who had recovered from COVID-19.

The chain uses TRBV28 and TRBJ1-2; 8 bases are a match to TRBD1. CDR1 MDHEN and CDR2 SYDVKM come from the germline V gene. The CDR3 sequence is 14 residues long. J was trimmed by 7 bases and V by 2 bases; bases with no gene match: 6. CDR3 coding DNA: TGTGCCAGCAGTTTAAGGGGGACAGGAGGTGGCTACACCTTC. Protein: CASSLRGTGGGYTF.

The table lists this clonotype with a count of one. The chain employs TRBV7-2 and TRBJ2-1; a possible D gene is TRBD2 (5 bases). V was shortened by 7 bases and J by 0 bases, with 10 bases between the two germline ends. The germline V gene has CDR1 SGHTA and CDR2 FQGNSA. The CDR3 is 14 amino acids. DNA for the CDR3: TGTGCCAGCAACGAGGGATACTCCTACAATGAGCAGTTCTTC. It specifies CASNEGYSYNEQFF.

The chain has TRBV20-1 and TRBJ1-2, with D unresolved. The V gene's germline CDR1 is DFQATT and CDR2 SNEGSKA (reference sequence). There are 9 residues in the CDR3. Written as DNA, the CDR3 is TGCAAAATTACCGATGGCTACACCTTC. This encodes CKITDGYTF.

There are a few counts of this clonotype. The chain employs TRBV7-2 and TRBJ2-3; 10 bases agree with TRBD1. The V gene end was trimmed by 0 bases and the J gene end by 3 bases; junction bases not matched to a gene: 3. The CDR3 extends over 16 amino acids. CDR1 and CDR2 from the germline V gene are SGHTA and FQGNSA. CDR3 nucleotide sequence: TGTGCCAGCAGCTTAGCGCGGACAGGGGGGACAGATACGCAGTATTTT. This translates into CASSLARTGGTDTQYF. The whole variable domain, filled in from reference TRBV7-2 and TRBJ2-3, reads GAGVSQSPSNKVTEKGKDVELRCDPISGHTALYWYRQSLGQGLEFLIYFQGNSAPDKSGLPSDRFSAERTGGSVSTLTIQRTQQEDSAVYLCASSLARTGGTDTQYFGPGTRLTVL.

The rearrangement links TRBV20-1 to TRBJ2-5; perhaps TRBD1 as D (5 bases). The length of the CDR3 is 12 residues. With 6 bases removed from V and 2 bases from J, the gap between germline ends came to 10 bases. In germline, CDR1 is DFQATT, CDR2 SNEGSKA (reference sequence). CDR3 residues: CSAGRAQETQYF. DNA of the CDR3: TGCAGTGCGGGCAGGGCGCAAGAGACCCAGTACTTC.

This rearrangement joins TRBV20-1 to TRBJ1-4; tentative D call: TRBD1 (5 bases). V was cut by 8 bases and J by 8 bases, with 15 bases left in between. This CDR3 comprises 12 residues. Germline-derived CDR1 and CDR2 are DFQATT and SNEGSKA (reference sequence). The chain's CDR3 is CSTMGPWEKLFF. The DNA for the CDR3 is TGCAGTACGATGGGGCCGTGGGAAAAACTGTTTTTT.

V usage is TRBV24-1 and J usage is TRBJ2-5; 9 nucleotides agree with TRBD1. V shed 4 bases and J 7 bases; nucleotides not matched to a gene: 3. The CDR3 is 13 residues long. Germline CDR1 and CDR2: KGHDR and SFDVKD. The CDR3 region is CATSDLDRGTQYF. The CDR3 nucleotides read TGTGCCACCAGTGACCTGGACAGGGGGACCCAGTACTTC.

The rearrangement links TRBV5-1 to TRBJ2-7; 9 nucleotides align to TRBD1. The CDR3 runs to 14 residues. Germline CDR1 is SGHRS and CDR2 is YFSETQ. J lost 0 bases, V lost 5 bases, and 3 bases had no gene match. CDR3 in DNA: TGCGCCAGCAGGGGGACAGGGAGCTCCTACGAGCAGTACTTC. Translating it yields CASRGTGSSYEQYF.

This clonotype occurred a few times. CDR3 DNA sequence: TGTGCCAGTACCGGGACAGGGGGCGGCCGGTCACCCCTCCACTTT. Translating gives CASTGTGGGRSPLHF. V gene TRBV2 combines with J gene TRBJ1-6, with 12 bases matching TRBD1. V lost 9 bases, J lost 10 bases, and 10 bases stayed unmatched. The CDR3 runs to 15 residues. From germline, CDR1 is SNHLY and CDR2 FYNNEI.

This clonotype was counted a few times. The chain employs TRBV6-1 and TRBJ1-6, with TRBD1 identical over 8 bases. Germline trimming cut 6 bases from V and 0 bases from J; bases unmatched to any gene: 7. Per the germline V gene, CDR1 is MNHNS and CDR2 is SASEGT. The CDR3 runs to 17 residues. The CDR3 DNA reads TGTGCCAGCAGGGGGGGACAGGCGAGCTCCTATAATTCACCCCTCCACTTT. Protein product: CASRGGQASSYNSPLHF.

This rearrangement joins TRBV7-2 to TRBJ1-6, with D possibly being TRBD1 (5 bases). V lost 2 bases and J 14 bases, leaving 19 bases between the germline ends. Germline V gives CDR1 SGHTA, CDR2 FQGNSA. This CDR3 comprises 15 residues. Here the CDR3 DNA reads TGTGCCAGCAGCTTAAATTGGGACCCAAACGGGTCCCTCCACTTT. Translation: CASSLNWDPNGSLHF.

The genes are TRBV11-2 and TRBJ2-7; tentatively, D is TRBD2 (7 bases). Germline CDR1 reads SGHAT; CDR2 reads FQNNGV. The CDR3 runs to 14 residues. Trimming cost V 7 bases and J 6 bases, with 19 bases left between them. The chain's CDR3 is CASTLSGGRGEQYF. The CDR3 DNA is TGTGCCAGCACCCTTTCGGGGGGCAGGGGCGAGCAGTACTTC.

The chain uses TRBV7-2 and TRBJ2-5; the match to TRBD2 covers 10 bases. Germline CDR1 is SGHTA and CDR2 is FQGNSA. CDR3 length: 14 amino acids. The junction had 4 bases not matched to a gene; V was cut back by 5 bases and J by 4 bases. CDR3 nucleotides: TGTGCCAGCAGCGGTAGCGGGAGGCTAGAGACCCAGTACTTC. This encodes CASSGSGRLETQYF.

This chain links TRBV6-7 with TRBJ1-5; D is perhaps TRBD1 (6 bases). TRBV6-7 is recorded as an ORF, its role being uncertain. The CDR3 spans 14 residues. V shed 7 bases and J shed 2 bases, with 12 bases lying between them. The CDR3 protein is CASIGGRGNQPQHF. In DNA form, the CDR3 reads TGTGCCAGCATCGGGGGCCGGGGCAATCAGCCCCAGCATTTT.

The rearrangement joins TRBV5-1 to TRBJ2-5; 7 positions match TRBD1. The CDR3 is 15 residues long. Germline V CDR1 and CDR2: SGHRS, YFSETQ. V was pared by 0 bases and J by 2 bases, with 4 bases of the junction left unmatched. CDR3 in amino acids: CASSLEQGLQETQYF. The CDR3, as DNA: TGCGCCAGCAGCTTGGAACAGGGGCTACAAGAGACCCAGTACTTC.

This clonotype came up a few times. The V and J genes are TRBV7-2 and TRBJ2-7, with 10 bases matching TRBD2. This CDR3 has 18 residues. The J segment lost 4 bases and the V segment lost 6 bases, leaving 18 bases of the junction unmatched. Germline values: CDR1 SGHTA, CDR2 FQGNSA. Written as DNA, the CDR3 is TGTGCCAGCAGTAGGGAGTCTTCTAGCGGGAGTTTTTGGTACGAGCAGTACTTC. It specifies CASSRESSSGSFWYEQYF.

This chain joins TRBV6-2 or TRBV6-3 and TRBJ1-5; D ambiguous. The CDR3 runs 12 residues. Deletions cut 6 bases from V and 3 bases from J, with 6 bases between. Germline V gene data show CDR1 as MNHEY and CDR2 as SVGEGT. The CDR3 loop is CASRQLNQPQHF. The CDR3 DNA is TGTGCCAGCAGGCAGCTCAATCAGCCCCAGCATTTT.

CDR3 in amino acids: CAISPSAGGRDEQFF. CDR3 DNA: TGTGCCATCAGCCCGTCTGCCGGGGGACGGGATGAGCAGTTCTTC. V usage is TRBV10-3 and J usage is TRBJ2-1; possibly TRBD2 for D (6 bases). The germline V and J ends were trimmed by 6 bases and 8 bases, with 20 bases remaining between them. CDR1 ENHRY and CDR2 SYGVKD come from the germline V gene. This CDR3 is 15 amino acids long.

The rearrangement joins TRBV27 to TRBJ2-5; no definite D call. The V end was cut by 3 bases, the J end by 5 bases, with 16 bases between. The V gene's germline CDR1 is MNHEY and CDR2 SMNVEV (reference sequence). This CDR3 comprises 15 residues. Here the CDR3 DNA reads TGTGCCAGCAGTTTGGACCTCACTTCCCCCGAGACCCAGTACTTC. Protein product: CASSLDLTSPETQYF.

The chain employs TRBV11-3 and TRBJ1-1; TRBD1 is a possible D gene (6 bases). The germline CDR1 and CDR2 sequences are SGHNT and YENEEA. The V end was cut by 3 bases, the J end by 10 bases, with 15 bases between. This CDR3 comprises 13 residues. The CDR3 spells CASSFPGGLGAFF. The DNA of the CDR3 is TGTGCCAGCAGCTTTCCGGGGGGGCTAGGAGCTTTCTTT. Using reference TRBV11-3 and TRBJ1-1 for the parts outside the CDR3, the full variable domain is EAGVVQSPRYKIIEKKQPVAFWCNPISGHNTLYWYLQNLGQGPELLIRYENEEAVDDSQLPKDRFSAERLKGVDSTLKIQPAELGDSAVYLCASSFPGGLGAFFGQGTRLTVV.

V gene TRBV7-9 combines with J gene TRBJ2-1; 7 nucleotides agree with TRBD2. Looked up from germline, CDR1 is SEHNR and CDR2 is FQNEAQ (reference sequence). V lost 2 bases and J lost 8; bases outside the gene matches: 12. CDR3 length: 16 residues. CDR3 in amino acids: CASSLYGQGGFDEQFF. DNA of the CDR3: TGTGCCAGCAGCTTATATGGTCAGGGAGGGTTCGATGAGCAGTTCTTC.

The chain has TRBV7-3 and TRBJ2-1; TRBD1 matches 7 bases. There are 18 residues in the CDR3. Per the germline V gene, CDR1 is SGHTA and CDR2 is FQGTGA. After removal of 2 bases from V and 4 bases from J, the junction contained 14 bases not matched to a gene. The CDR3 DNA sequence: TGTGCCAGCAGCTTAGAAAAAATCAACAGGGGACCGTACAATGAGCAGTTCTTC. It specifies CASSLEKINRGPYNEQFF. The entire variable domain, with the rest obtained from reference TRBV7-3 and TRBJ2-1, is as follows: GAGVSQTPSNKVTEKGKYVELRCDPISGHTALYWYRQSLGQGPEFLIYFQGTGAADDSGLPNDRFFAVRPEGSVSTLKIQRTERGDSAVYLCASSLEKINRGPYNEQFFGPGTRLTVL.

This clonotype came up a few times. This chain links TRBV20-1 with TRBJ1-6; 7 nucleotides agree with TRBD1. The germline V gene has CDR1 DFQATT and CDR2 SNEGSKA (reference sequence). V lost 5 bases and J lost 5; bases outside the gene matches: 6. The CDR3 contains 14 residues. The CDR3 spells CSACSDRDNSPLHF. The CDR3 coding sequence is TGCAGTGCTTGTTCCGACAGGGATAATTCACCCCTCCACTTT.

This clonotype has more than one count but fewer than ten. This rearrangement joins TRBV6-1 to TRBJ2-5, with TRBD2 matching 14 bases. Germline V gene sequence: CDR1 MNHNS, CDR2 SASEGT. The J segment lost 2 bases and the V segment lost 5 bases, leaving 4 bases of the junction unmatched. The CDR3 is made up of 16 amino acids. CDR3 loop: CASSRRLAGGQETQYF. The CDR3 coding sequence is TGTGCCAGCAGTCGGCGACTAGCGGGGGGGCAAGAGACCCAGTACTTC.

The table lists this clonotype with a few counts. V and J are TRBV7-2 and TRBJ1-1, with 7 bases that match TRBD1. The CDR3 runs to 15 residues. V shed 7 bases and J 6 bases; nucleotides not matched to a gene: 14. Germline values: CDR1 SGHTA, CDR2 FQGNSA. CDR3: CASMRRQGGGSEAFF. The DNA for the CDR3 is TGTGCCAGCATGCGTAGACAGGGAGGGGGATCTGAAGCTTTCTTT.

Only a few counts were recorded for this clonotype. The gene calls are TRBV27 and TRBJ2-2; 7 bases are shared with TRBD1. The trim removed 4 bases at V and 3 bases at J, leaving 2 bases unmatched. This CDR3 contains 14 residues. CDR1 is MNHEY, CDR2 SMNVEV, per germline (reference sequence). The CDR3 region has the DNA TGTGCCAGCAGTTCGGGACAGTACACCGGGGAGCTGTTTTTT. Protein: CASSSGQYTGELFF.

The V gene is TRBV11-2, the J gene TRBJ2-7, with 12 bases identical to TRBD2. Germline-derived CDR1 and CDR2 are SGHAT and FQNNGV. V was clipped by 4 bases and J by 4 bases; unmatched bases: 8. CDR3 length equals 16 residues. The CDR3 DNA is TGTGCCAGCAGCTCCGAGACTAGCGGGAGATTTTACGAGCAGTACTTC. It specifies CASSSETSGRFYEQYF.